This entry describes one TCR beta chain. Its antigen is currently unknown. With 60 Vbeta and 13 Jbeta primers, the PCR was carried out. Profiling relied on immunoSEQ multiplex PCR, and the TCRdb table lists in-frame clones only, not all of them. The sample shows approximately 100,000 clones, approximately 86% of them seen only once. CDR3 size: 16 residues. Germline CDR1 is KGHSH and CDR2 is LQKENI. The ends lost 6 bases at V and 0 bases at J; junction bases unmatched: 5. Each donor's status was that of a healthy bone marrow donor. The sample is drawn from a study of cytomegalovirus exposure and HLA in healthy donors. Study observations and caveats: For TCR beta chains, V- and J-gene trimming was later linked to a missense DCLRE1C variant. Among donors in an Asian-associated ancestry cluster, a later analysis reportedly found fewer N-insertions than the approximately 700-donor mean. About 87% or about 30% of the time was how often most TCR beta V segments were productive, according to an earlier analysis.

The sample taken for sequencing was PBMCs. This chain joins TRBV18 and TRBJ2-6, with TRBD2 identical over 7 bases. This sequence originates from a man aged 25-40 years in good health and CMV-seropositive. CDR3: CASSPSGISGANVLTF. DNA for the CDR3: TGTGCCAGCTCGCCGAGCGGGATCTCTGGGGCCAACGTCCTGACTTTC.